The clone carrying this T cell receptor beta chain appeared a few times. This sample was taken from a study of blood T cell repertoires in COVID-19. Looking at the study overall: Samples representing acute and convalescent COVID-19 were sourced from the United States, Italy and Spain. Sources were T cells, B-cell-depleted T cells, or PBMCs; the material itself was cDNA or gDNA.

Trimming took 4 bases from V and 0 from J, leaving 12 bases between them. Germline assignment: CDR1 LGHNA and CDR2 YNFKEQ. The CDR3 loop spans 15 amino acids. Authors' processing steps: Researchers report that nucleated cell counts were estimated from reference gene primer amplification. Data came from immunoSEQ multiplex PCR; TCRdb stores just in-frame clones and leaves some out. V and J calls plus clone size are reproduced from that table; the DNA served to infer D and trimming. Seen here are around 150,000 clones, over 75% observed once, and the top ten hold about 10%. The sequenced sample consisted of peripheral blood. This clonotype was obtained from a man in his 60s with active or convalescent COVID-19. The V and J genes are TRBV4-2 and TRBJ1-1; a possible D gene is TRBD1 (5 bases). The CDR3 DNA reads as TGTGCCAGCAGCCGCGGGGGAGGGGTGAACACTGAAGCTTTCTTT. Its translation is CASSRGGGVNTEAFF.